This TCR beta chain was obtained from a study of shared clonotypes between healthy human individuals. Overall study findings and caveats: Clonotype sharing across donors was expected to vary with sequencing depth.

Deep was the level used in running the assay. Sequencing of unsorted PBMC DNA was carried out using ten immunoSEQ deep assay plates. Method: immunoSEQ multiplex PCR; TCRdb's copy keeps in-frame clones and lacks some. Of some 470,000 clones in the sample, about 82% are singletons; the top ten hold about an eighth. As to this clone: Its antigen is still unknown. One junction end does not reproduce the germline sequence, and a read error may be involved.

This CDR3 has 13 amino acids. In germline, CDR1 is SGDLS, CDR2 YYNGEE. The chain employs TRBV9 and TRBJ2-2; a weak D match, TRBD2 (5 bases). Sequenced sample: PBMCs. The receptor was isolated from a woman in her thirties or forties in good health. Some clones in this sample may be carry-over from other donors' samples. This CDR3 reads CASSVGGTGELSF. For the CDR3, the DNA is TGTGCCAGCAGCGTAGGGGGAACCGGGGAGCTGTCTTTT.